This TCR beta chain was found in a study of beta chain features in type 1 diabetes (dated by TCRdb to between 2018 and 2020). Background on the whole study: No differences in mean age, gender distribution, total cell number or subset yield were found between patients and healthy donors. In the study, recently diagnosed type 1 diabetes patients and matched healthy donors were compared on the TCRB repertoires of their sorted circulating CD4+ T cell subsets. A total of roughly 100 million sorted cells were examined across all samples, and a strong correlation was observed between cell number per subset and RNA yield. Whereas all 30 or so donors provided naive and central memory subsets, regulatory and stem cell-like memory subsets were isolated from just 8 patients and roughly 8 healthy donors.

The junction shows trimming of 0 bases on V and 4 bases on J, and the gene matches do not reach 4 bases of it. Its CDR3 holds 15 amino acids, cysteine through phenylalanine. The read is trimmed to its CDR3 DNA, 45 bases read in frame from base 1. The germline V gene (reference sequence) supplies CDR1 SGHNT and CDR2 YYREEE. As for this clone: This receptor's antigen is unknown. The sample holds no much larger clone one base away, and base qualities are not on file.

What the authors observed across the whole study: A moderate but significant shortening of TCRB CDR3 length was observed in type 1 diabetes patients in all four CD4+ subsets. Because the HLA sub-analyses included only small numbers of individuals, any influence of HLA type on TCRB rearrangement was left unresolved. Naive, central memory and regulatory TCRB repertoires appeared to be more alike among patients than among healthy donors. Shorter templates might have been favored by PCR, but patient and control samples were amplified and corrected together, so both groups would have been affected equally by any skew. Because cDNA was sequenced instead of genomic DNA, highly expressing activated cells could be over-represented, though the groups showed no difference in activation or CD3 levels. At VDJ recombination sites, patients with type 1 diabetes made fewer insertions and deleted more nucleotides, a pattern implying thymic rearrangement abnormalities.

Each donor gave one peripheral blood draw, roughly 0.11 L on average, collected into heparinised tubes. A BD FACSAria II and a panel including CD45RO, CCR7, CD25, CD127, CD95 and CD27 were used to sort naive, central memory, regulatory and stem cell-like memory CD4+ T cells. A purity above 98% was achieved for all sorted populations. Right away, PBMCs were isolated by Lymphoprep density gradient centrifugation and were stained directly, with no culture step. So that batch effects would be minimized, each experiment stained and sorted samples in pairs, pairing one healthy donor with one patient. All of the isolated RNA was reverse transcribed with the High Capacity cDNA Reverse Transcription Kit, so expressed TCRB transcripts were sequenced. Deep immunoSEQ sequencing was performed on naive, central memory and regulatory T cell samples, with an average of approximately 3.9 million total reads per sample. After sorted cells were lysed in RLT buffer, RNA was extracted with DNase-treated RNeasy Micro or Mini kits, with the choice depending on cell number. Each cell subset was processed on its own to prevent cross-contamination, while patient and healthy donor samples were processed together. TCRB sequences were amplified from cDNA with the immunoSEQ multiplex PCR, producing 87-bp fragments spanning the CDR3 region. Sequencing of the amplicons was done on the Illumina HiSeq platform. The source study handled its data this way. Synthetic template baselines were used to correct PCR bias computationally, reads within Hamming distance 2 were collapsed, and singletons that could not be merged were discarded. Reads were aligned against IMGT to assign V, D and J genes, CDR3 length and insertions or deletions at six rearrangement sites. Within each subset, clonotype counts were normalized to the number of sorted cells before true diversity and Gini coefficients were calculated with the tcR R package. The overlap coefficient, calculated on TCRB nucleotide sequences, was used to quantify repertoire sharing. Out-of-frame TCRB sequences from naive cells were analyzed to stand in for the pre-selection repertoire. This immuneACCESS table, as held by TCRdb, lists in-frame sequences with V and J called but not all clones. Of the missing ones, under half trace to an unresolved V gene in checked studies; the others have no known cause. The V and J calls and clone size come from that table; D and trimming were worked out from the DNA. The sample table shows 970,000 or so clones, and 15% to 20% are seen once. 0.023% of the sample belongs to the ten largest clones.

The chain couples TRBV5-4 to TRBJ1-1, and 9 bases in between align with TRBD1. The TCR comes from a woman aged 18-29 years in good health. Sequencing was performed on naive CD4+ T cells from blood. The cell subset or site label on this specimen signifies: true naive CD4+ T cells. DNA sequence: TGTGCCAGCAGCTTGGCCGGGACAGGGATCACTGAAGCTTTCTTT. Translation gives CASSLAGTGITEAFF.